This T cell receptor beta chain was observed in a study of T-cell reconstitution after alpha-beta-depleted transplantation in children. A TCRbeta library incorporating unique molecular identifiers was prepared. TCRdb itself ran the PCR reads through MiXCR, one entry per CDR3 protein. The sample lists approximately 400,000 distinct CDR3 sequences; 11% were seen once. V lost 0 bases, J lost 4 bases, and 6 bases stayed unmatched. The CDR3 is 15 residues long. Looked up from germline, CDR1 is DFQATT and CDR2 is SNEGSKA (reference sequence). V usage is TRBV20-1 and J usage is TRBJ1-5; 7 nucleotides agree with TRBD1. The sequence was collected from a human donor who donated a stem cell graft to a child with acute myeloid leukemia. This material consisted of PBMCs from the stem cell graft donor, taken from the stem cell graft. CDR3 sequence: CSARDSGTDNQPQHF. CDR3 coding DNA: TGCAGTGCTAGAGACTCCGGGACAGATAATCAGCCCCAGCATTTT.